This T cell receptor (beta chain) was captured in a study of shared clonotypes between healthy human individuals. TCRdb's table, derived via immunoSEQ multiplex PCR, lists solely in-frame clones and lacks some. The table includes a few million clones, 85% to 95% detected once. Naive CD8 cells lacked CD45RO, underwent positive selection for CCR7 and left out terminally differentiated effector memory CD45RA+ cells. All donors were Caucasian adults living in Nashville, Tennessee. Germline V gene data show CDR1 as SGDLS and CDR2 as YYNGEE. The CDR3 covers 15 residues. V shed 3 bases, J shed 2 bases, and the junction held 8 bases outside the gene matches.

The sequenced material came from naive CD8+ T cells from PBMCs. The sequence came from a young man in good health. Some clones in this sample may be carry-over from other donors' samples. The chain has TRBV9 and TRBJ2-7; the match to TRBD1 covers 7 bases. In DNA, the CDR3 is TGTGCCAGCAGCGCCCGGACAGGACCCCCCTACGAGCAGTACTTC. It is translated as CASSARTGPPYEQYF.